A single sample is the source of the 25 T cell receptor beta chains below, sequenced in a study of T cells in localized non-small cell lung cancer. This table comes from immunoSEQ multiplex PCR, and its TCRdb copy is limited to in-frame clones, with some not included. Of more than 30,000 clones in the sample, 78% are singletons; the top ten hold 35% to 45%. Material: peripheral blood, obtained before any cancer treatment. The receptor set was obtained from a male donor aged 60 or over with stage II squamous cell lung carcinoma.

This rearrangement joins TRBV28 to TRBJ1-4; the D is unclear. The CDR3 is made up of 17 amino acids. Trimming shortened V by 2 bases and J by 4 bases, and 17 bases separated the two germline ends. Germline CDR1 reads MDHEN; CDR2 reads SYDVKM. The CDR3: CASSLVGGDLGNEKLFF. Here the CDR3 DNA reads TGTGCCAGCAGTTTAGTCGGCGGGGATCTCGGTAATGAAAAACTGTTTTTT.

The chain combines TRBV5-4 with TRBJ1-1; TRBD1 might be the D (5 bases). V lost 7 bases and J 1 base, leaving 11 bases between the germline ends. The CDR3 covers 13 residues. From germline, CDR1 is SGHNT and CDR2 YYREEE (reference sequence). DNA of the CDR3: TGTGCCAGCGCCGGGGGGACGAACACTGAAGCTTTCTTT. This sequence encodes CASAGGTNTEAFF.

The genes are TRBV7-2 and TRBJ2-1; no firm D call. Germline-derived CDR1 and CDR2 are SGHTA and FQGNSA. V was shortened by 3 bases and J by 9 bases, with 15 bases between the two germline ends. The CDR3 runs to 14 residues. The CDR3 DNA reads TGTGCCAGCAGCTTCGGGCAGCTCGGCGGTGAGCAGTTCTTC. This encodes CASSFGQLGGEQFF.

This clone appeared a single time. This sequence joins TRBV11-2 and TRBJ2-3; D is tentatively TRBD1 or TRBD2 (5 bases each). The CDR3 runs to 14 residues. Trimming pared 0 bases from V and 3 bases from J, leaving 7 bases between. Germline CDR1 SGHAT, CDR2 FQNNGV. The CDR3 nucleotides are TGTGCCAGCAGCTTAGATTGGGGGACAGATACGCAGTATTTT. This codes for CASSLDWGTDTQYF.

This clone was counted once. The chain carries TRBV4-3 and TRBJ2-7; TRBD2 is a possible D gene (5 bases). V lost 4 bases and J 6 bases, leaving 13 bases between the germline ends. The germline V gene encodes CDR1 LGHNA and CDR2 YSLEER. CDR3 size: 13 residues. The CDR3 loop is CASSRGIDSEQYF. Here the CDR3 DNA reads TGCGCCAGCAGCCGAGGGATCGATTCCGAGCAGTACTTC.

The V gene is TRBV5-1, the J gene TRBJ1-2; 7 nucleotides match TRBD1. The CDR3 is 14 residues long. The V gene's germline CDR1 is SGHRS and CDR2 YFSETQ. Germline trimming cut 0 bases from V and 8 bases from J; bases unmatched to any gene: 7. The CDR3 here is CASSLAGTDEGYTF. Here the CDR3 DNA reads TGCGCCAGCAGCTTGGCGGGGACAGATGAAGGCTACACCTTC.

V is TRBV6-1 and J is TRBJ2-7; the D gene could be TRBD1 or TRBD2 (6 bases each). V was clipped by 6 bases and J by 5 bases, with 11 bases between them. This CDR3 has 12 amino acids. Germline lookup yields CDR1 MNHNS and CDR2 SASEGT. CDR3 region: CASSYREDEQYF. In DNA, the CDR3 is TGTGCCAGCAGCTACAGGGAGGACGAGCAGTACTTC.

This clone has just a few counts. The rearrangement joins TRBV6-5 to TRBJ2-3; D assignment may be TRBD1 or TRBD2 (6 bases each). CDR3 length: 13 residues. From germline, CDR1 is MNHEY and CDR2 SVGAGI. The V and J ends lost 6 bases and 11 bases respectively, with 18 bases between them. CDR3 loop: CASSDRGPVGQYF. In DNA, the CDR3 is TGTGCCAGCAGCGACCGGGGGCCTGTGGGGCAGTATTTT.

This sequence joins TRBV4-1 and TRBJ2-7; 11 nucleotides match TRBD2. V shed 3 bases, J shed 4 bases, and the junction held 5 bases outside the gene matches. The CDR3 contains 15 residues. The V gene's germline CDR1 is MGHRA and CDR2 YSYEKL. CDR3 in amino acids: CASSQGTSGLYEQYF. The DNA of the CDR3 is TGCGCCAGCAGCCAGGGGACTAGCGGTTTATACGAGCAGTACTTC.

The CDR3 here is CASSSRVSGYNEQFF. Here the CDR3 DNA reads TGTGCCAGCAGCTCGCGGGTTAGCGGATACAATGAGCAGTTCTTC. V is TRBV7-3 and J is TRBJ2-1, with D possibly TRBD2 on 6 matching bases. The V and J ends lost 4 bases and 4 bases respectively, with 14 bases between them. The CDR3 length is 15 residues. Germline values: CDR1 SGHTA, CDR2 FQGTGA.

The chain employs TRBV11-2 and TRBJ1-3, with 7 positions matching TRBD1. This CDR3 comprises 15 residues. V was clipped by 3 bases and J by 4 bases; unmatched bases: 6. CDR1 and CDR2 (germline): SGHAT, FQNNGV. CDR3 loop: CASSFKGAQGNTIYF. The CDR3 DNA sequence: TGTGCCAGCAGCTTTAAGGGGGCACAAGGAAACACCATATATTTT.

The V and J genes are TRBV11-2 and TRBJ1-3; tentatively, D is TRBD1 (5 bases). V was shortened by 5 bases and J by 1 base, with 6 bases between the two germline ends. The germline V gene encodes CDR1 SGHAT and CDR2 FQNNGV. This CDR3 has 13 amino acids. CDR3 region: CASSTGSGNTIYF. The CDR3 DNA sequence: TGTGCCAGCAGCACAGGATCTGGAAACACCATATATTTT.

DNA of the CDR3: TGTGCCAGCAGTTTATCGAGTGTCAAGGTTGAACAGACCCTGAACACCGGGGAGCTGTTTTTT. Its translation: CASSLSSVKVEQTLNTGELFF. The rearrangement links TRBV27 to TRBJ2-2; the D is unclear. CDR1 and CDR2 from the germline V gene are MNHEY and SMNVEV (reference sequence). The CDR3 consists of 21 residues. V lost 0 bases and J lost 1, with 24 bases in between.

The DNA for the CDR3 is TGTGCCAGCAGTGAGGACGGACTTAATGAGCAGTTCTTC. Translation: CASSEDGLNEQFF. The V call is TRBV6-5, the J call TRBJ2-1, with D maybe TRBD2 (5 bases). Germline assignment: CDR1 MNHEY and CDR2 SVGAGI. The germline V and J ends were trimmed by 5 bases and 7 bases, with 12 bases remaining between them. The CDR3 loop spans 13 amino acids.

This chain connects TRBV21-1 to TRBJ2-4; the D call TRBD1 from the table was never checked on the DNA. TRBV21-1 corresponds to a pseudogene. The CDR3 is 14 residues long. CDR3 region: CASSLQQRKNIQYF. The CDR3 DNA follows: TGTGCCAGCAGCCTACAGCAAAGAAAAAACATTCAGTACTTC.

The rearrangement uses TRBV4-1 and TRBJ2-1, with TRBD2 matching 10 bases. CDR1 and CDR2 (germline): MGHRA, YSYEKL. Losses at the gene ends were 5 bases for V and 9 bases for J; bases not matched to a gene: 13. CDR3 length equals 16 residues. CDR3 region: CASSVELAGYDSEQFF. CDR3 nucleotides: TGCGCCAGCAGCGTTGAACTAGCGGGATATGATAGTGAGCAGTTCTTC.

The chain couples TRBV29-1 to TRBJ1-2; D may be TRBD1 (5 bases). Looked up from germline, CDR1 is SQVTM and CDR2 is ANQGSEA. The CDR3 consists of 15 residues. Trimming stripped 1 base from V and 3 bases from J, with 15 bases between. CDR3 nucleotides: TGCAGCGTTGAAGGAGGAAGGGGCTACGACTATGGCTACACCTTC. As protein: CSVEGGRGYDYGYTF.

V usage is TRBV7-2 and J usage is TRBJ1-5, with D possibly TRBD1 on 6 matching bases. From germline, CDR1 is SGHTA and CDR2 FQGNSA. Trimming removed 5 bases from V and 0 bases from J, with 8 bases in between. This CDR3 is built from 14 residues. The DNA of the CDR3 is TGTGCCAGCAGCCAGGACAGTAGCAATCAGCCCCAGCATTTT. This encodes CASSQDSSNQPQHF. The complete variable domain, with remaining parts taken from reference TRBV7-2 and TRBJ1-5, reads GAGVSQSPSNKVTEKGKDVELRCDPISGHTALYWYRQSLGQGLEFLIYFQGNSAPDKSGLPSDRFSAERTGGSVSTLTIQRTQQEDSAVYLCASSQDSSNQPQHFGDGTRLSIL.

This chain connects TRBV14 to TRBJ2-7; 8 bases line up with TRBD2. Germline V gene lookup returns CDR1 SGHDN and CDR2 FVKESK. Unmatched junction bases numbered 1, after V lost 0 bases and J lost 0 bases. The length of the CDR3 is 15 residues. The CDR3 region has the DNA TGTGCCAGCAGCCAAGACGGGAGGGGCTCCTACGAGCAGTACTTC. Residues: CASSQDGRGSYEQYF. Variable domain in full (rest from reference TRBV14 and TRBJ2-7): EAGVTQFPSHSVIEKGQTVTLRCDPISGHDNLYWYRRVMGKEIKFLLHFVKESKQDESGMPNNRFLAERTGGTYSTLKVQPAELEDSGVYFCASSQDGRGSYEQYFGPGTRLTVT.

In its sample, this clone was seen once. This chain connects TRBV29-1 to TRBJ2-7; D unclear. Between the trimmed V and J ends, which lost 6 bases and 1 base, there was a span of 13 bases. This CDR3 has 13 residues. CDR1 is SQVTM and CDR2 is ANQGSEA in the germline V gene. The CDR3 reads CSVPGRGSYEQYF. CDR3 in DNA: TGCAGCGTCCCAGGTCGTGGGTCCTACGAGCAGTACTTC.

The V gene is TRBV6-5, the J gene TRBJ2-7; 9 bases map to TRBD1. The CDR3 covers 13 residues. The V and J ends lost 6 bases and 6 bases, in that order; junction bases with no gene match: 6. Germline values: CDR1 MNHEY, CDR2 SVGAGI. CDR3 sequence: CASRTGGRGEQYF. In nucleotides, the CDR3 is TGTGCCAGCAGGACAGGGGGGCGGGGCGAGCAGTACTTC.

The rearrangement links TRBV28 to TRBJ2-1; 7 bases agree with TRBD2. The CDR3 length is 17 residues. CDR1 and CDR2 from the germline V gene are MDHEN and SYDVKM. The ends lost 7 bases at V and 0 bases at J; junction bases unmatched: 12. Here the CDR3 DNA reads TGTGCCAGCACCGGAGCGGGGACCCCTAGCTCCTACAATGAGCAGTTCTTC. Amino acid sequence: CASTGAGTPSSYNEQFF. Based on the CDR3 plus reference TRBV28 and TRBJ2-1, the full variable domain is DVKVTQSSRYLVKRTGEKVFLECVQDMDHENMFWYRQDPGLGLRLIYFSYDVKMKEKGDIPEGYSVSREKKERFSLILESASTNQTSMYLCASTGAGTPSSYNEQFFGPGTRLTVL.

This clone was seen a handful of times. The genes are TRBV19 and TRBJ1-2; 12 positions match TRBD1. From germline, CDR1 is LNHDA and CDR2 SQIVND (reference sequence). The CDR3 runs to 13 residues. Trimming took 11 bases from V and 7 from J; bases not matched to a gene: 8. The CDR3, as DNA: TGTGCCGGCCGGGACAGGGGGCATGGTGGCTACACCTTC. Protein: CAGRDRGHGGYTF.

The chain is built from TRBV7-2 and TRBJ2-1, with 9 bases identical to TRBD2. The CDR3 runs 12 residues. V was pared by 8 bases and J by 7 bases, with 3 bases of the junction left unmatched. The V gene's germline CDR1 is SGHTA and CDR2 FQGNSA. The chain's CDR3 is CASGGRGNEQFF. CDR3 DNA sequence: TGTGCCAGCGGCGGGAGGGGGAATGAGCAGTTCTTC.

This clone was recorded only once. The V call is TRBV29-1, the J call TRBJ1-1; possibly TRBD1 for D (6 bases). The germline V and J ends were trimmed by 4 bases and 4 bases, with 13 bases remaining between them. This CDR3 is built from 13 residues. Germline V gene data show CDR1 as SQVTM and CDR2 as ANQGSEA. CDR3 region: CSVVGGRSTEAFF. The CDR3 nucleotides are TGCAGCGTTGTAGGGGGGCGCAGCACTGAAGCTTTCTTT.